This TCR beta chain was retrieved from a study of identical twins. Study results and limitations: A cross-sectional statistical analysis, not follow-up of the same donors, supported the conclusions. Within monozygotic twins, out-of-frame TCR alpha sharing was underestimated by the models. Excess twin sharing in beta out-of-frame sequences was weaker.

TCRdb reanalysed the 5' RACE reads using MiXCR and keeps one entry per CDR3 protein. This table has more than 400,000 distinct CDR3 sequences, about 16% appearing once. This CDR3 spans 14 amino acids. Trimming cost V 8 bases and J 6 bases, with 18 bases left between them. From germline, CDR1 is MDHEN and CDR2 SYDVKM. Points on this clonotype: Its antigen is not known.

These data were also filed under a second study, of yellow fever vaccine responses in identical twins.

The sample was CD4+ T cells sorted from blood. The chain has TRBV28 and TRBJ2-3; D is possibly TRBD2 (6 bases). This receptor was taken from a young woman in good health. The CDR3: CASRSGQAVDTQYF. CDR3 DNA sequence: TGTGCCAGCCGAAGCGGGCAGGCGGTCGATACGCAGTATTTT. The full variable domain, with the rest looked up from reference TRBV28 and TRBJ2-3, is DVKVTQSSRYLVKRTGEKVFLECVQDMDHENMFWYRQDPGLGLRLIYFSYDVKMKEKGDIPEGYSVSREKKERFSLILESASTNQTSMYLCASRSGQAVDTQYFGPGTRLTVL.